Following are 26 T cell receptor beta chains from one sample sequenced in a study of cytomegalovirus exposure and HLA in healthy donors. This PCR relied on a set of 60 Vbeta primers and 13 Jbeta primers. Here immunoSEQ multiplex PCR was the method, and the copy in TCRdb shows in-frame clones only, minus some. The data show more than 95,000 clones, with 70% to 80% seen just once and around 3.6% held by the top ten. Material: PBMCs. These receptors were obtained from a man aged 35 to 55 in good health and CMV-seronegative.

The chain couples TRBV5-1 to TRBJ1-2; D perhaps matches TRBD1 (5 bases). Trimming removed 2 bases at V and 1 base at J, with 6 bases between. Looked up from germline, CDR1 is SGHRS and CDR2 is YFSETQ. CDR3 length equals 13 residues. The CDR3 loop reads CASSFDSNYGYTF. In nucleotides, the CDR3 is TGCGCCAGCAGCTTCGACAGTAACTATGGCTACACCTTC.

This clone is a singleton in its sample. The CDR3 loop reads CASSLLAAGLKETQYF. The CDR3, as DNA: TGTGCCAGCAGTTTATTGGCAGCGGGGCTGAAAGAGACCCAGTACTTC. The rearrangement joins TRBV28 to TRBJ2-5, with 7 nucleotides matching TRBD2. This CDR3 has 16 residues. Germline assignment: CDR1 MDHEN and CDR2 SYDVKM. Trimming cost V 1 base and J 3 bases; bases outside gene matches: 8.

This clone showed up just once. This rearrangement joins TRBV29-1 to TRBJ1-1, with D unresolved. The germline CDR1 and CDR2 sequences are SQVTM and ANQGSEA. CDR3 length: 13 amino acids. Trimming cost V 0 bases and J 4 bases, with 9 bases left between them. The CDR3 reads CSVEERERTEAFF. The CDR3 DNA reads as TGCAGCGTTGAAGAGCGGGAGCGCACTGAAGCTTTCTTT.

Here the CDR3 reads CASSLAAILGNEQFF. The CDR3 nucleotides read TGTGCCAGCAGCTTGGCGGCAATCCTGGGCAATGAGCAGTTCTTC. The V gene is TRBV7-9, the J gene TRBJ2-1; D is ambiguous. Germline-derived CDR1 and CDR2 are SEHNR and FQNEAQ (reference sequence). The CDR3 extends over 15 amino acids. Trimming left V 3 bases short and J 6 bases short, with 15 bases between.

This clone was seen only a few times. The chain employs TRBV9 and TRBJ1-2, with 9 bases matching TRBD1. The germline V gene encodes CDR1 SGDLS and CDR2 YYNGEE. Trimming cost V 4 bases and J 4 bases; bases outside gene matches: 5. The CDR3 runs to 14 residues. The CDR3 DNA sequence: TGTGCCAGCAGCTCCAACAGGGGGCTCTATGGCTACACCTTC. It encodes CASSSNRGLYGYTF.

In this sample, this clone turned up a few times. The chain joins TRBV28 to TRBJ1-5, with 7 bases lining up with TRBD1. V was pared by 5 bases and J by 3 bases, with 4 bases of the junction left unmatched. The CDR3 length is 14 residues. From germline, CDR1 is MDHEN and CDR2 SYDVKM. The CDR3, as DNA: TGTGCCAGCAGTGCGGACAGGTACAATCAGCCCCAGCATTTT. Translated, it gives CASSADRYNQPQHF.

The chain joins TRBV14 to TRBJ1-4; possibly TRBD1 for D (5 bases). The CDR3 sequence is 13 residues long. V lost 3 bases to trimming and J lost 11 bases, with 13 bases between them. Per the germline V gene, CDR1 is SGHDN and CDR2 is FVKESK. DNA of the CDR3: TGTGCCAGCAGCCAGAGGTCGGGGGGGAAACTGTTTTTT. Translation: CASSQRSGGKLFF.

The chain is built from TRBV5-1 and TRBJ2-3, with D possibly being TRBD2 (6 bases). This CDR3 is 14 amino acids long. Trimming removed 7 bases from V and 3 bases from J, with 15 bases in between. The germline CDR1 and CDR2 sequences are SGHRS and YFSETQ. CDR3 residues: CASWEGRGTDTQYF. Written as DNA, the CDR3 is TGCGCCAGCTGGGAAGGGCGGGGAACAGATACGCAGTATTTT.

The genes are TRBV6-5 and TRBJ1-2; perhaps TRBD1 as D (5 bases). This CDR3 is built from 15 residues. Looked up from germline, CDR1 is MNHEY and CDR2 is SVGAGI. Trimming left V 2 bases short and J 1 base short, with 11 bases between. This CDR3 reads CASSYLGHDNYGYTF. The CDR3 nucleotides read TGTGCCAGCAGTTACCTTGGACATGATAACTATGGCTACACCTTC.

The V call is TRBV4-1, the J call TRBJ2-3, with a weak D call TRBD1 (5 bases). This CDR3 is 14 amino acids long. V lost 3 bases and J 4 bases, leaving 11 bases between the germline ends. From germline, CDR1 is MGHRA and CDR2 YSYEKL. Here the CDR3 reads CASSQSPGPDTQYF. The DNA for the CDR3 is TGCGCCAGCAGCCAGTCTCCAGGGCCAGATACGCAGTATTTT.

This clone has only one observation. The chain uses TRBV6-1 and TRBJ2-1; no clear D. The germline gives CDR1 MNHNS, CDR2 SASEGT. The germline V and J ends were trimmed by 1 base and 10 bases, with 11 bases remaining between them. The CDR3 consists of 13 residues. CDR3 protein: CASSEDLPKEQFF. In DNA form, the CDR3 reads TGTGCCAGCAGTGAAGATTTGCCTAAAGAGCAGTTCTTC.

This chain links TRBV7-9 with TRBJ1-4, with D hard to call. Germline V lookup: CDR1 SEHNR, CDR2 FQNEAQ (reference sequence). The CDR3 consists of 14 residues. Trimming left V 3 bases short and J 8 bases short, with 13 bases between. CDR3 in DNA: TGTGCCAGCAGCTTCGGGGTGGGTGAGGAAAAACTGTTTTTT. Its protein is CASSFGVGEEKLFF. The full variable domain, with the rest looked up from reference TRBV7-9 and TRBJ1-4, is DTGVSQNPRHKITKRGQNVTFRCDPISEHNRLYWYRQTLGQGPEFLTYFQNEAQLEKSRLLSDRFSAERPKGSFSTLEIQRTEQGDSAMYLCASSFGVGEEKLFFGSGTQLSVL.

The rearrangement uses TRBV7-6 and TRBJ2-2; a weak D match, TRBD1 (7 bases). The V end lost 0 bases, the J end lost 6 bases, and 14 bases lay between the germline ends. This CDR3 region has 16 residues. Per germline, CDR1 SGHVS and CDR2 FNYEAQ. The CDR3 DNA reads as TGTGCCAGCAGCTTAGCGTTCCAGGGGGGTCCCGGGGAGCTGTTTTTT. This codes for CASSLAFQGGPGELFF.

Remarks on this clone: The junction departs from germline at one end; a sequencing error may be responsible. The V call is TRBV18, the J call TRBJ2-6; 7 nucleotides agree with TRBD1. This CDR3 is 17 amino acids long. Germline CDR1 KGHSH, CDR2 LQKENI. This CDR3 reads CASSRVPTGSYANGLTF. CDR3 nucleotides: TGTGCCAGCTCACGAGTCCCGACAGGGTCTTATGCCAACGGCCTGACTTTC.

In its sample, this clone was seen a few times. The CDR3 DNA reads TGTGCCAGCAGCCCCCAACCGACAGGCTCCGGATCTGAAGCTTTCTTT. Encoded protein: CASSPQPTGSGSEAFF. The rearrangement links TRBV7-3 to TRBJ1-1; D is possibly TRBD1 (6 bases). Between the trimmed V and J ends, which lost 5 bases and 6 bases, there was a span of 22 bases. Germline V gene lookup returns CDR1 SGHTA and CDR2 FQGTGA. The CDR3 consists of 16 residues. Looking up the rest from reference TRBV7-3 and TRBJ1-1 gives the full variable domain: GAGVSQTPSNKVTEKGKYVELRCDPISGHTALYWYRQSLGQGPEFLIYFQGTGAADDSGLPNDRFFAVRPEGSVSTLKIQRTERGDSAVYLCASSPQPTGSGSEAFFGQGTRLTVV.

This rearrangement joins TRBV9 to TRBJ1-2, with 12 bases matching TRBD1. CDR1 is SGDLS, CDR2 YYNGEE, per germline. V trimming: 2 bases; J trimming: 0 bases; junction bases outside the gene matches: 2. The CDR3 is made up of 16 amino acids. The CDR3 nucleotides read TGTGCCAGCAGCGTTGGGACAGGGGGCCCTAACTATGGCTACACCTTC. Its protein product is CASSVGTGGPNYGYTF.

This chain links TRBV2 with TRBJ2-5; 10 nucleotides line up with TRBD1. Unmatched junction bases numbered 1, after V lost 5 bases and J lost 4 bases. The V gene's germline CDR1 is SNHLY and CDR2 FYNNEI. This CDR3 is 13 amino acids long. CDR3 nucleotide sequence: TGTGCCAGCAGTCGGACAGGGGGAGAGACCCAGTACTTC. Translation gives CASSRTGGETQYF.

CDR3 bases: TGTGCCAGCAGCTTATCCCTAGCAACTCCGAGGTACTTC. It specifies CASSLSLATPRYF. The chain recombines TRBV7-2 with TRBJ2-7, with D possibly TRBD2 on 5 matching bases. Trimming took 2 bases from V and 12 from J, leaving 17 bases between them. Germline CDR1 is SGHTA and CDR2 is FQGNSA. This CDR3 is 13 amino acids long.

This clone was detected once. This chain links TRBV6-5 with TRBJ2-5; 8 bases match TRBD1. The J call could be wrong; TRBJ2-7 is a better fit for the DNA end. This CDR3 contains 14 residues. Per germline, CDR1 MNHEY and CDR2 SVGAGI. The CDR3 DNA sequence: TGTGCCAGCAGTACCGGACAGGGTGCGGCCGAGCAGTACTTC. Residues: CASSTGQGAAEQYF.

This clone turned up a few times. The chain has TRBV6-4 and TRBJ2-1; D perhaps matches TRBD2 (7 bases). There are 15 residues in the CDR3. The germline V and J ends were trimmed by 4 bases and 7 bases, with 17 bases remaining between them. Germline CDR1 is MRHNA and CDR2 is SNTAGT. DNA for the CDR3: TGTGCCAGCAGTGTCCTGGGGGGGGCGGGGAATGAGCAGTTCTTC. Translation: CASSVLGGAGNEQFF.

The rearrangement uses TRBV6-1 and TRBJ2-1; a weak D match, TRBD2 (7 bases). The CDR3 has 16 residues. Germline loops: CDR1 MNHNS, CDR2 SASEGT. V was pared by 2 bases and J by 4 bases, with 15 bases between. CDR3 sequence (DNA): TGTGCCAGCAGTGAACGGCGGGGGCTATCGTACAATGAGCAGTTCTTC. Its protein is CASSERRGLSYNEQFF.

The chain is built from TRBV28 and TRBJ1-1, with D tentatively TRBD1 (6 bases). Trimming pared 6 bases from V and 2 bases from J, leaving 16 bases between. The CDR3 sequence is 15 residues long. CDR1 and CDR2 from the germline V gene are MDHEN and SYDVKM. CDR3 in amino acids: CASRTGGGRNTEAFF. The CDR3 DNA follows: TGTGCCAGCAGAACTGGGGGGGGGCGAAACACTGAAGCTTTCTTT.

This clone was picked up one time. The chain is built from TRBV19 and TRBJ1-2; TRBD1 agrees at 7 bases. Unmatched junction bases numbered 3, after V lost 6 bases and J lost 2 bases. The CDR3 extends over 13 amino acids. The germline V gene has CDR1 LNHDA and CDR2 SQIVND (reference sequence). CDR3 in amino acids: CASSLQGNYGYTF. The CDR3 region has the DNA TGTGCCAGTAGCCTACAGGGGAACTATGGCTACACCTTC.

The genes are TRBV9 and TRBJ2-5; D is undetermined. V shed 0 bases and J shed 0 bases, with 9 bases lying between them. This CDR3 region has 15 residues. Germline lookup yields CDR1 SGDLS and CDR2 YYNGEE. This CDR3 is CASSVDSSYQETQYF. In DNA, the CDR3 is TGTGCCAGCAGCGTAGACTCCTCGTACCAAGAGACCCAGTACTTC.

This clone was recorded a few times. V gene TRBV7-3 combines with J gene TRBJ2-1, with TRBD2 identical over 8 bases. Germline loops: CDR1 SGHTA, CDR2 FQGTGA. The CDR3 spans 18 residues. V dropped 5 bases and J dropped 13; count of bases not matched to a gene: 25. In nucleotides, the CDR3 is TGTGCCAGCAGCCGGGGGGGAGGTGGGAGCAGGGGACGAACCTCCCAGTTCTTC. The encoded protein is CASSRGGGGSRGRTSQFF.

The chain links TRBV4-1 to TRBJ1-2; D ambiguous. The V gene lost 3 bases and the J gene lost 6 bases, with 11 bases spanning the gap. The CDR3 is made up of 13 amino acids. Germline V gives CDR1 MGHRA, CDR2 YSYEKL. CDR3 sequence (DNA): TGCGCCAGCAGCCACCCAATGGGAGATGGCTACACCTTC. Residues: CASSHPMGDGYTF.